This TCR beta chain was found in a study of beta chain features in type 1 diabetes. Regarding the study as a whole: Whether TCRB rearrangement is influenced by HLA type went unresolved here.

Reverse transcribing all isolated RNA meant expressed TCRB transcripts were sequenced. The assay was immunoSEQ multiplex PCR, and TCRdb's table has in-frame clones only and misses some. This sample has around 500,000 clones, with more than 9.5% found just once. This clone was picked up a small number of times. Its antigen is currently unknown. The V end lost 0 bases, the J end lost 9 bases, and 19 bases lay between the germline ends. The length of the CDR3 is 16 residues. The V gene's germline CDR1 is SGHRS and CDR2 YFSETQ. The receptor was isolated from a woman aged 18-30 years in good health. The V gene is TRBV5-1, the J gene TRBJ2-1; D might be TRBD1 (6 bases). Sequencing input: naive CD4+ T cells from blood. In DNA form, the CDR3 reads TGCGCCAGCAGCTTGGCCGGAGGACAGAGCTGGACTGAGCAGTTCTTC. It codes for CASSLAGGQSWTEQFF.